This T cell receptor (beta chain) stems from a study of CD8 T cells in Susac syndrome. RNA amounts of roughly 0.45 to 1 ug underwent reverse transcription with random hexamers. TCRdb reprocessed the immunoSEQ multiplex PCR reads via MiXCR and lists one record per CDR3 protein. There are 150,000 to 160,000 distinct CDR3 sequences in the sample; 95% occur only once, and 0.16% lies in the top ten. This CDR3 is built from 17 residues. The germline gives CDR1 DFQATT, CDR2 SNEGSKA (reference sequence). V was clipped by 1 base and J by 8 bases, with 26 bases between them. Broader study findings: The CD4+ T cell repertoires in Susac syndrome were not clonally expanded. TCR sequencing and HLA analysis covered a relatively small number of individuals.

CD8+ and CD4+ T cells circulating in blood were sequenced for TCR beta. With regard to this clonotype: Its antigen remains unidentified.

V and J are TRBV20-1 and TRBJ1-2; a weak D match, TRBD1 (6 bases). The sequencing sample was made of CD4+ T cells from PBMCs. The sequence derives from a human donor with Susac syndrome. CDR3 DNA sequence: TGCAGTGCTAGAGGCGCCCATCGGGGGGCGCGAGAGGCGGGCTACACCTTC. Protein: CSARGAHRGAREAGYTF.